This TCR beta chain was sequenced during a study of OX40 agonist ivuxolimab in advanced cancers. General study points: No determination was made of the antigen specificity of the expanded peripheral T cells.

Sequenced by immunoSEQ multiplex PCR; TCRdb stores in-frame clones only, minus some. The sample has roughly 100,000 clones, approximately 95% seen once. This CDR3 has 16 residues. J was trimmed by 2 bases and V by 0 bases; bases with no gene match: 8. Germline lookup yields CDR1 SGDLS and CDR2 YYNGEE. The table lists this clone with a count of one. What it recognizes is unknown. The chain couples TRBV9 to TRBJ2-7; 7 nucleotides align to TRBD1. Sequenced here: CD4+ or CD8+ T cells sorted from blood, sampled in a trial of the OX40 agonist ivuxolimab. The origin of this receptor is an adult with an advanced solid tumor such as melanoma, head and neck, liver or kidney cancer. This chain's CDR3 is CASSVAPGQHTYEQYF. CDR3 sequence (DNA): TGTGCCAGCAGCGTAGCCCCGGGACAGCATACCTACGAGCAGTACTTC.